This T cell receptor (beta chain) was retrieved from a study of CD8 T cells in ankylosing spondylitis. Overall study results and limits: Apparently characteristic of ankylosing spondylitis blood was a TCR beta motif (eight highly homologous variants). Disease-associated clonotypes exhibited CD8+ identity and were relatively infrequent in peripheral blood. Reportedly, disease-linked clones are significantly enriched in ankylosing spondylitis patients' matched synovial fluid.

One entry per CDR3 protein, called by TCRdb with MiXCR from the 5' RACE reads. The sample includes 800,000 to 900,000 distinct CDR3 sequences, approximately 12% of them seen just once. This clonotype was seen ten or more times. Its antigen is not known. The sample comprised blood, either unsorted or a sorted T cell fraction (not recorded which). The receptor was derived from a male donor with ankylosing spondylitis.

The CDR3 DNA is TGTGCCAGCAGCCCCAGGGGGGAAGAGACCCAGTACTTC. Its protein product is CASSPRGEETQYF. The gene calls are TRBV7-9 and TRBJ2-5, with D tentatively TRBD1 (7 bases). Trimming pared 5 bases from V and 3 bases from J, leaving 10 bases between. This CDR3 has 13 residues. Germline V gene data show CDR1 as SEHNR and CDR2 as FQNEAQ (reference sequence).